This is a list of T cell receptor beta chains from one sample in a study of CD8+ T cells in alopecia areata. Profiled with immunoSEQ multiplex PCR; TCRdb holds only in-frame clones, not every one. The repertoire holds some 170,000 clones, roughly 66% seen once, with about an eighth in the top ten. The sample was CD8+ T cells sorted from blood, taken at week 0. All receptors derive from a human donor with alopecia areata. Each CDR3 is given with its conserved first and last residue. A D gene is named only where the DNA matches it firmly. Size values are once, few and many counts, or a class for expanded clones, and some rows have none.

TGTGCCAGCAGCTATCAGGGTGCTGGGCCGGACACTGAAGCCTTCTTT CASSYQGAGPDTEAFF TRBJ1-1 - TRBV13 once
TGTGCCAGCAGTTACGGCAGGGACAATGGCTACACCTTC CASSYGRDNGYTF TRBJ1-2 - TRBV6-5 -
TGCAGCGTTGAAGATCCGACCCTCGTATCAGGGGCTCCTAACTATGGCTACACCTTC CSVEDPTLVSGAPNYGYTF TRBJ1-2 - TRBV29-1 -
TGTGCCAGCAGTTTATCATCCGGGAATGGCTACACCTTC CASSLSSGNGYTF TRBJ1-2 - TRBV27 few
TGTGCCAGCAGTGACGGCGGGGCGGGGGACTACAATGAGCAGTTCTTC CASSDGGAGDYNEQFF TRBJ2-1 TRBD2 TRBV6-4 -
TGTGCCAGCAGTTACTCCCAGGACGGTGGCTACACCTTC CASSYSQDGGYTF TRBJ1-2 - TRBV6-5 -
TGCAGTGCTAGCACAGATACGCAGTATTTT CSASTDTQYF TRBJ2-3 - TRBV20-1 -
TGTGCCTCCCTTAGGGCCAGCTCCTACAATGAGCAGTTCTTC CASLRASSYNEQFF TRBJ2-1 - TRBV30 -
TGCGCCAGCAGTAGCGGGGGGGTGCAGTTCTTC CASSSGGVQFF TRBJ2-1 TRBD2 TRBV5-1 -
TGTGCCAGCAGCGTATACAGGGAGGGGGAGCAGTTCTTC CASSVYREGEQFF TRBJ2-1 - TRBV14 few
TGTGCCAGCAGCTTATTCGGGAAAAGGGGCACAGATACGCAGTATTTT CASSLFGKRGTDTQYF TRBJ2-3 - TRBV7-9 -
TGTGCCAGCCAACAGGAGATCAACTATGGCTACACCTTC CASQQEINYGYTF TRBJ1-2 - TRBV10-3 few
TGTGCCAGCAGGACGGGTACCTACGAGCAGTACTTC CASRTGTYEQYF TRBJ2-7 - TRBV27 few
TGTGCCAGCAGCGCCATGGGGGAAATCTACGAGCAGTACTTC CASSAMGEIYEQYF TRBJ2-7 - TRBV13 -
TGTGCCAGCAGCTGGAGAGTGGGCAGACCGGAGCAGTACTTC CASSWRVGRPEQYF TRBJ2-7 - TRBV7-8 -
TGCGCCAGCAGCCAAGACCTCGGGCGACCCTATGGCTACACCTTC CASSQDLGRPYGYTF TRBJ1-2 - TRBV4-1 few
TGTGCCACCAGCAGACATACCGGGACAGGGAGTATCGGGGAGCTGTTTTTT CATSRHTGTGSIGELFF TRBJ2-2 TRBD1 TRBV15 -
TGTGCCAGCAGCTTATTCGGGCCTGAAGCTTTCTTT CASSLFGPEAFF TRBJ1-1 - TRBV7-9 -
TGTGCCACCTCCCTCTCCGGGACATCACCCTATGGCTACACCTTC CATSLSGTSPYGYTF TRBJ1-2 - TRBV14 -
TGTGCCACCAGCAGAGTCAGGGGATGGGACAGGGGCTATGGCTACACCTTC CATSRVRGWDRGYGYTF TRBJ1-2 TRBD1 TRBV15 -
TGTGCCAGCAGCGTAAGGTACTCTGGGGCCAACGTCCTGACTTTC CASSVRYSGANVLTF TRBJ2-6 - TRBV2 -
TGTGCCAGTCGTCCACAATACGTGAATCAGGAGACCCAGTACTTC CASRPQYVNQETQYF TRBJ2-5 - TRBV19 -
TGTGCCAGCGGGGGTAACACTGAAGCTTTCTTT CASGGNTEAFF TRBJ1-1 - TRBV2 -
TGTGCCTGGAACCCACAGGGGGCGGGCGGGGAGCTGTTTTTT CAWNPQGAGGELFF TRBJ2-2 TRBD1 TRBV30 -
TGTGCCAGCAGGAAACGGTCGGTCTACACCGGGGAGCTGTTTTTT CASRKRSVYTGELFF TRBJ2-2 - TRBV6-5 -
TGCAGCGTTGTAGGAGACTCTGGGGCCAACGTCCTGACTTTC CSVVGDSGANVLTF TRBJ2-6 - TRBV29-1 few
TGTGCCAGCAGTCGCAGGACAGGGGGTAGAGAGACCCAGTACTTC CASSRRTGGRETQYF TRBJ2-5 TRBD1 TRBV5-6 -
TGTGCCAGCAGTTTATCGGATGGGGGGAACGGCTACACCTTC CASSLSDGGNGYTF TRBJ1-2 - TRBV27 few
TGTGCCAGTAGTCCCAACAGGGGGCAATACCGATATGGCTACACCTTC CASSPNRGQYRYGYTF TRBJ1-2 TRBD1 TRBV19 -
TGTGCCAGCAGTTACAGAGAAGGGCACTACGAGCAGTACTTC CASSYREGHYEQYF TRBJ2-7 - TRBV6-5 -
TGTGCCTGGAGCGATACCTCGGATACGCAGTATTTT CAWSDTSDTQYF TRBJ2-3 - TRBV30 few
TGTGCCTGGTCTATCATGGGAAACACCATATATTTT CAWSIMGNTIYF TRBJ1-3 - TRBV30 -
TGCAGCGTTGGATCAGGGGTTGACACTGAAGCTTTCTTT CSVGSGVDTEAFF TRBJ1-1 - TRBV29-1 few
TGTGCCACCAGCAGAGCGCAGGGATATAGCAATCAGCCCCAGCATTTT CATSRAQGYSNQPQHF TRBJ1-5 - TRBV15 -
TGCAGCGTTGATGGTACAGGGCTGCTGTGGGAGACCCAGTACTTC CSVDGTGLLWETQYF TRBJ2-5 - TRBV29-1 few
TGCGCCAGCAGTCTAAGGGGCCAGCCCCAGCATTTT CASSLRGQPQHF TRBJ1-5 - TRBV23-1 -
TGTGCCAGCAGCTTATGGGACAGGGAGAACAATGAGCAGTTCTTC CASSLWDRENNEQFF TRBJ2-1 TRBD1 TRBV11-1 -
TGTGCCAGCAGCCGGGGACAGGGGAGCGCAGATACGCAGTATTTT CASSRGQGSADTQYF TRBJ2-3 TRBD1 TRBV13 -
TGTGCCAGTAGAAGCCAGGGCTCCTATAATTCACCCCTCCACTTT CASRSQGSYNSPLHF TRBJ1-6 - TRBV19 -
TGCAGCGTCCAGGCTGGGGTACGGTACGAGCAGTACTTC CSVQAGVRYEQYF TRBJ2-7 - TRBV29-1 -
TGCGCCAGCAGCTTGTGGGATTGGGGTGAAGCTTTCTTT CASSLWDWGEAFF TRBJ1-1 - TRBV5-1 few
TGTGCCAGCAGCACGAGGACTAGCGGGGGGTTGTATACGCAGTATTTT CASSTRTSGGLYTQYF TRBJ2-3 TRBD2 TRBV9 -
TGCGCCAGCAGCCCCTATATCGGGGTCAATGAGCAGTTCTTC CASSPYIGVNEQFF TRBJ2-1 - TRBV5-1 -
TGTGCCAGCAGCTTATCCTACAATGAGCAGTTCTTC CASSLSYNEQFF TRBJ2-1 - TRBV7-9 -
TGTGCCAGCAGCGCTCCGGGACAGGGAAGCAATCAGCCCCAGCATTTT CASSAPGQGSNQPQHF TRBJ1-5 TRBD1 TRBV2 -
TGCAGTGCTAGGTCCCCGGACAACCAGTACTTC CSARSPDNQYF TRBJ2-7 - TRBV20-1 few